This TCR beta chain derives from a study of blood T cells in healthy people across ages. A second PCR of roughly 7 to 11 cycles used a sample-barcoded 5' primer and a J-beta primer mix. One entry per CDR3 protein, called by TCRdb with MiXCR from the 5' RACE reads. The sample comprises about 970,000 distinct CDR3 sequences, around 54% of which are singletons, and about a fifth rests with the top ten. Germline assignment: CDR1 LGHNA and CDR2 YSLEER. This CDR3 contains 13 residues. V gave up 0 bases and J gave up 7 bases, with 10 bases separating them. The chain joins TRBV4-3 to TRBJ2-7, with D uncertain. The sequence came from a woman between 55 and 75 years old in good health. Sequenced: blood. The CDR3 is CASSQDRYNEQYF. The DNA of the CDR3 is TGCGCCAGCAGCCAAGATCGGTACAATGAGCAGTACTTC.